The present T cell receptor beta chain was sequenced within a study of monozygotic twins with inflammatory bowel disease. The TCR libraries each used total RNA (around 3,500 ng per library). The authors made each sample's cDNA in eight separate reactions. UMIs that had a 6-nucleotide sample barcode were put in using template switching. From its re-call of the 5' RACE reads, TCRdb lists each CDR3 protein once, without DNA. Its listing shows over 150,000 distinct CDR3 sequences. The V gene's germline CDR1 is DFQATT and CDR2 SNEGSKA (reference sequence). This CDR3 comprises 15 residues. This rearrangement joins TRBV20-1 to TRBJ1-5. Sample: blood. This clonotype originated in a human donor with ulcerative colitis or Crohn's disease, or a healthy co-twin of an affected twin (not recorded which). The CDR3 sequence: CSAREYTVSNQPQHF.